The present entry profiles one T cell receptor beta chain with its context. The sample is drawn from a study of blood T cell repertoires in COVID-19. As for the study in general: Acute-phase and convalescent COVID-19 samples originated in the United States, Italy and Spain. The cDNA or gDNA used as material had been derived from T cells, B-cell-depleted T cells, or PBMCs.

V lost 5 bases and J lost 1; bases outside the gene matches: 10. CDR3 length: 17 amino acids. Germline CDR1 SEHNR, CDR2 FQNEAQ (reference sequence). Original handling: Amplified reference gene primers provided the basis for estimating nucleated cell counts. Clones were sequenced by immunoSEQ multiplex PCR, and TCRdb holds only the in-frame ones, with some missing. From that table come the V and J calls and clone size; the DNA was used to work out D and trimming. The sample lists about 210,000 clones; 92% were seen once. This chain joins TRBV7-9 and TRBJ2-5, with 10 bases matching TRBD2. The TCR was taken from a man in his thirties or forties with acute or convalescent COVID-19. The specimen sequenced was peripheral blood. Written as DNA, the CDR3 is TGTGCCAGCAGCCCGGGCTCTAGCGGGAGCGGCCAAGAGACCCAGTACTTC. This codes for CASSPGSSGSGQETQYF.